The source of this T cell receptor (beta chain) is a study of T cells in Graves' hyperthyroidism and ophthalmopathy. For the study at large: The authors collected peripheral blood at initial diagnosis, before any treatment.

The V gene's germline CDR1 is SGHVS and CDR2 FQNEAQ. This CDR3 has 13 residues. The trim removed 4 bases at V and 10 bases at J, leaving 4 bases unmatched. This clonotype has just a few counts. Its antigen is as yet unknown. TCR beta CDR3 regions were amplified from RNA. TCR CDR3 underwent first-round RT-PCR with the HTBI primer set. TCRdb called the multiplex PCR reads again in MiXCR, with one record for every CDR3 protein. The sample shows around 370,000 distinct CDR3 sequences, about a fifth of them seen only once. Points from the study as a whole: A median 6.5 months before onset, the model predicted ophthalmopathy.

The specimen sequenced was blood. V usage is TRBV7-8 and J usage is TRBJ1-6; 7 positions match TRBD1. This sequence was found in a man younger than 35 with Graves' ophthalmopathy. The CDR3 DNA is TGTGCCAGCAGCTCTGGGACAGTATCACCCCTCCACTTT. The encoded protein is CASSSGTVSPLHF.